The 12 T cell receptor beta chains below all came from one sample that was sequenced in a study of regulatory T cells in long-lasting Graves disease. Both iRepertoire HTBI primers and Arm-PCR of CDR3 regions were used to build the TCR beta libraries. One entry per CDR3 protein results from TCRdb running MiXCR on the multiplex PCR reads. The profile covers 350,000 to 450,000 distinct CDR3 sequences, with roughly 12% appearing a single time and 15% to 20% taken by the ten largest. Time point in this sample: newly diagnosed GD, antithyroid drugs for less than 3 months. PBMCs provided the RNA from which the TCR library was made. This sample also belongs to another study, concerning T cells in Graves' hyperthyroidism and ophthalmopathy.

Sample: peripheral blood mononuclear cells (PBMCs), taken at new diagnosis, from a patient treated with antithyroid drugs. These receptors were collected from a woman aged 18-35 years with Graves disease.

The chain combines TRBV28 with TRBJ1-3; D gene uncertain. Germline assignment: CDR1 MDHEN and CDR2 SYDVKM. The CDR3 length is 18 residues. V was clipped by 5 bases and J by 2 bases, with 22 bases between them. DNA of the CDR3: TGTGCCAGCAGTCGATCATACGAGCAGATAGAAACTGGAAACACCATATATTTT. Translating it yields CASSRSYEQIETGNTIYF. Full variable domain (missing parts from reference TRBV28 and TRBJ1-3): DVKVTQSSRYLVKRTGEKVFLECVQDMDHENMFWYRQDPGLGLRLIYFSYDVKMKEKGDIPEGYSVSREKKERFSLILESASTNQTSMYLCASSRSYEQIETGNTIYFGEGSWLTVV.

For this clonotype: A far larger clone differs by one base, so this is likely a read error. The chain joins TRBV6-2 or TRBV6-3 to TRBJ2-5; 10 bases match TRBD2. The V gene's germline CDR1 is MNHEY and CDR2 SVGEGT. The V segment lost 6 bases and the J segment 11 bases; nucleotides outside the gene matches: 15. The CDR3 runs to 15 residues. CDR3 nucleotide sequence: TGTGCCAGCAGCCAACTAGCGGGATCCTACAATGAGCAGTACTTC. It specifies CASSQLAGSYNEQYF.

This clonotype has ten or more counts. This chain uses TRBV9 with TRBJ2-1; 12 bases are shared with TRBD1. CDR1 and CDR2 (germline): SGDLS, YYNGEE. V shed 3 bases and J 7 bases; nucleotides not matched to a gene: 11. The CDR3 consists of 17 residues. DNA of the CDR3: TGTGCCAGCAGCGCCGGCCTCGGGACAGGGGGCAGGAATGAGCAGTTCTTC. It specifies CASSAGLGTGGRNEQFF.

At least ten counts were recorded for this clonotype. The rearrangement uses TRBV7-9 and TRBJ2-7; a possible D gene is TRBD2 (5 bases). CDR3 length: 13 residues. Trimming left V 2 bases short and J 5 bases short, with 10 bases between. CDR1 SEHNR and CDR2 FQNEAQ come from the germline V gene (reference sequence). CDR3 DNA sequence: TGTGCCAGCAGCTTAAGCGGTGTGGACGAGCAGTACGTC. It codes for CASSLSGVDEQYV.

This clonotype was seen many times. The chain recombines TRBV12-5 with TRBJ2-3; D may be TRBD2 (7 bases). Germline V gene data show CDR1 as LGHNT and CDR2 as FRNRAP. This CDR3 is built from 19 residues. Trimming took 2 bases from V and 2 from J, leaving 23 bases between them. The CDR3 DNA follows: TGTGCTAGTGGTTTGTCCTTACACGGAGGGGGGGATATCACAGATACGCAGTATTTT. It codes for CASGLSLHGGGDITDTQYF. Drawing the rest from reference TRBV12-5 and TRBJ2-3, the complete variable domain is DARVTQTPRHKVTEMGQEVTMRCQPILGHNTVFWYRQTMMQGLELLAYFRNRAPLDDSGMPKDRFSAEMPDATLATLKIQPSEPRDSAVYFCASGLSLHGGGDITDTQYFGPGTRLTVL.

This clonotype was seen at least ten times. This chain connects TRBV25-1 to TRBJ2-1, with D tentatively TRBD1 (5 bases). Trimming took off 11 bases at V and 0 bases at J, with 11 bases between the two ends. The germline V gene encodes CDR1 MGHDK and CDR2 SYGVNS. The CDR3 sequence is 13 residues long. In DNA form, the CDR3 reads TGTGCCGTCAGTGACAGCTCCTACAATGAGCAGTTCTTC. This sequence encodes CAVSDSSYNEQFF.

The genes are TRBV29-1 and TRBJ2-3; D gene uncertain. V was trimmed by 1 base and J by 0 bases, leaving 8 bases between them. Germline CDR1 reads SQVTM; CDR2 reads ANQGSEA. The CDR3 loop spans 14 amino acids. CDR3: CSVEGRFSTDTQYF. The CDR3, as DNA: TGCAGCGTTGAAGGCAGGTTTAGCACAGATACGCAGTATTTT.

This clonotype was found many times. V usage is TRBV5-6 and J usage is TRBJ1-2; the match to TRBD1 covers 7 bases. The V segment lost 2 bases and the J segment 9 bases; nucleotides outside the gene matches: 10. CDR3 length equals 14 residues. From germline, CDR1 is SGHDT and CDR2 YYEEEE. The chain's CDR3 is CASSLGTADYSYTF. The CDR3 region has the DNA TGTGCCAGCAGCTTAGGGACAGCAGATTACAGCTACACCTTC. The whole variable domain, remainder taken from reference TRBV5-6 and TRBJ1-2, is DAGVTQSPTHLIKTRGQQVTLRCSPKSGHDTVSWYQQALGQGPQFIFQYYEEEERQRGNFPDRFSGHQFPNYSSELNVNALLLGDSALYLCASSLGTADYSYTFGSGTRLTVV.

The rearrangement uses TRBV10-3 and TRBJ1-2; a possible D gene is TRBD1 (6 bases). Trimming shortened V by 3 bases and J by 2 bases, and 10 bases separated the two germline ends. This CDR3 is 14 amino acids long. Looked up from germline, CDR1 is ENHRY and CDR2 is SYGVKD. The CDR3 reads CAISDFTGNYGYTF. For the CDR3, the DNA is TGTGCCATCAGTGATTTCACAGGGAACTATGGCTACACCTTC.

This clonotype was counted at least ten times. The J gene is TRBJ2-1, the V gene TRBV7-2, with 8 bases lining up with TRBD2. The trim removed 5 bases at V and 8 bases at J, leaving 20 bases unmatched. Germline assignment: CDR1 SGHTA and CDR2 FQGNSA. The CDR3 is 18 residues long. The CDR3 spells CASSRHPDGLASGDEQFF. The CDR3 nucleotides read TGTGCCAGCAGCCGTCATCCGGATGGACTAGCTTCGGGCGATGAGCAGTTCTTC.

Concerning this clonotype: Possible read error: a much larger clone is one base away. V usage is TRBV6-2 or TRBV6-3 and J usage is TRBJ1-5; D unresolved. The germline V gene has CDR1 MNHEY and CDR2 SVGEGT. V lost 0 bases, J lost 5 bases, and 14 bases lay in between. The CDR3 sequence is 16 residues long. The CDR3 DNA reads TGTGCCAGCAGTTACTCAGGGAGCAGGAGCGATCAGCCCCAGCATTTT. It translates to CASSYSGSRSDQPQHF.

The gene calls are TRBV27 and TRBJ2-5; D is perhaps TRBD1 or TRBD2 (5 bases each). This CDR3 has 17 amino acids. The V gene's germline CDR1 is MNHEY and CDR2 SMNVEV (reference sequence). The V gene lost 2 bases and the J gene lost 3 bases, with 19 bases spanning the gap. CDR3 in amino acids: CASSLRSRGGPKETQYF. For the CDR3, the DNA is TGTGCCAGCAGTTTAAGGTCCCGGGGCGGGCCAAAAGAGACCCAGTACTTC.